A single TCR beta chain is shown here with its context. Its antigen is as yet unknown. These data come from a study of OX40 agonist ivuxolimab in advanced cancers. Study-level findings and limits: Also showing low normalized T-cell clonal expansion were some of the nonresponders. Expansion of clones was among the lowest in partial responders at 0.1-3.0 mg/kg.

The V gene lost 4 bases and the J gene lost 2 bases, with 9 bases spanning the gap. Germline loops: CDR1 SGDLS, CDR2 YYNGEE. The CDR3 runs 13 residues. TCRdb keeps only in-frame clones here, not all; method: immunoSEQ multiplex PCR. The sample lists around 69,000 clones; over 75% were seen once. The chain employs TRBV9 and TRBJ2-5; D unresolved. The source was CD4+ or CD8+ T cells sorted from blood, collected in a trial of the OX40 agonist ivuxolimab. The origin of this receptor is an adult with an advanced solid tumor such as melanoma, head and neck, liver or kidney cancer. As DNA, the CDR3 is TGTGCCAGCAGCCGACTGATTCAAGAGACCCAGTACTTC. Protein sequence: CASSRLIQETQYF.